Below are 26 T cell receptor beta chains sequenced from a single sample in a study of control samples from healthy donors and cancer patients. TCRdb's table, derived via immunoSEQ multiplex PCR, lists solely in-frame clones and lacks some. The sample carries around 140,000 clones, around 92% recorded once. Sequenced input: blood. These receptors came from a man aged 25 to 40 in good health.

The CDR3 nucleotides read TGTGCCAGTAGTATAGATTCAGGGGACGAGCAGTACTTC. It encodes CASSIDSGDEQYF. This chain joins TRBV19 and TRBJ2-7; possibly TRBD1 for D (6 bases). This CDR3 is 13 amino acids long. V lost 0 bases and J lost 5, with 8 bases in between. Germline values: CDR1 LNHDA, CDR2 SQIVND (reference sequence).

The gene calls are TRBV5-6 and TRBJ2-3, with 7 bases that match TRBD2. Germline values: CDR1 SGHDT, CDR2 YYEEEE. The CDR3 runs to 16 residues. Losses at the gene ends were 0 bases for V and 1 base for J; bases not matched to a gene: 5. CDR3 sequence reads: CASSLGPSGGTDTQYF. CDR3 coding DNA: TGTGCCAGCAGCTTGGGACCCAGCGGGGGCACAGATACGCAGTATTTT.

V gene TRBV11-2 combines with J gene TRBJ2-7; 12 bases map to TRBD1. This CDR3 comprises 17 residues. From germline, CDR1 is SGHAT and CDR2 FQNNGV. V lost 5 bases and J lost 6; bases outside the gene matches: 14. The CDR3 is CASSRRRDRGRKSEQYF. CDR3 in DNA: TGTGCCAGCAGCCGCCGCCGGGACAGGGGGCGGAAGAGCGAGCAGTACTTC.

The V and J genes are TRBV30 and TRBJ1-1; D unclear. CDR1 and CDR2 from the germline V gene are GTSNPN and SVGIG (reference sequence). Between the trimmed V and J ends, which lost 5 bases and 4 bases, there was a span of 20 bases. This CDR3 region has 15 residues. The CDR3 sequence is CAWSRWGGNGTEAFF. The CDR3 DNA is TGTGCCTGGTCTCGTTGGGGAGGGAACGGCACTGAAGCTTTCTTT.

Written as DNA, the CDR3 is TGTGCCACCAGCAGAGCAGACAGCCTCTATAATTCACCCCTCCACTTT. Amino acid sequence: CATSRADSLYNSPLHF. The rearrangement joins TRBV15 to TRBJ1-6; D possibly corresponds to TRBD1 (5 bases). CDR3 length: 16 residues. Looked up from germline, CDR1 is LNHNV and CDR2 is YYDKDF (reference sequence). V shed 1 base and J shed 3 bases, with 10 bases lying between them. Using reference TRBV15 and TRBJ1-6 for the parts outside the CDR3, the full variable domain is DAMVIQNPRYQVTQFGKPVTLSCSQTLNHNVMYWYQQKSSQAPKLLFHYYDKDFNNEADTPDNFQSRRPNTSFCFLDIRSPGLGDTAMYLCATSRADSLYNSPLHFGNGTRLTVT.

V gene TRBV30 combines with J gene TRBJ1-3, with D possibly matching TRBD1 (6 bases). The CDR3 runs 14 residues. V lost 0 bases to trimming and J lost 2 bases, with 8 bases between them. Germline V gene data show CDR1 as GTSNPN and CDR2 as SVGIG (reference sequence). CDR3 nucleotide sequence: TGTGCCTGGAGTGTTCGGGGGCCTGGAAACACCATATATTTT. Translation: CAWSVRGPGNTIYF.

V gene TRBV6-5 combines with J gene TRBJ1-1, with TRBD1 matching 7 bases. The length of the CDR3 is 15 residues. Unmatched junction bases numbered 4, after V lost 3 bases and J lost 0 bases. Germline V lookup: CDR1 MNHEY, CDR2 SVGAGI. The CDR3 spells CASSYGDSLNTEAFF. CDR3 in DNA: TGTGCCAGCAGTTATGGGGACAGTTTGAACACTGAAGCTTTCTTT.

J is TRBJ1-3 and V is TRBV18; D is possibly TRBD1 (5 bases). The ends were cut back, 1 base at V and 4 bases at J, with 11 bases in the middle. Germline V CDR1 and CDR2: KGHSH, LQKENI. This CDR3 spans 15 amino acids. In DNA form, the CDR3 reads TGTGCCAGCTCACCACAGGGGAGTTCAGGAAACACCATATATTTT. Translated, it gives CASSPQGSSGNTIYF.

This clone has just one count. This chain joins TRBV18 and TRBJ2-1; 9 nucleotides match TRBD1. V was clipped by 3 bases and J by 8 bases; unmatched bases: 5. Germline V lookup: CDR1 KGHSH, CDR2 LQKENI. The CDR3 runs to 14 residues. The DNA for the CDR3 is TGTGCCAGCTCACCGGGGACAGGGAGGGATGAGCAGTTCTTC. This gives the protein CASSPGTGRDEQFF.

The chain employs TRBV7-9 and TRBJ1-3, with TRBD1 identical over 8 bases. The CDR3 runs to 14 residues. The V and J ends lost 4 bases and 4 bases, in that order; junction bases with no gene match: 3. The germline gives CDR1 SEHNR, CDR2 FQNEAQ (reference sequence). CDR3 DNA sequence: TGTGCCAGCAGCTCACAGGGGGAAGGAAACACCATATATTTT. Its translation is CASSSQGEGNTIYF.

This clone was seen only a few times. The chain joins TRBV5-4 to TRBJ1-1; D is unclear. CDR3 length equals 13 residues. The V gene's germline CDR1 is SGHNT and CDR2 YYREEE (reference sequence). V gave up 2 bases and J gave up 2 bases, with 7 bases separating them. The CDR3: CASSFSPNTEAFF. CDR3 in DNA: TGTGCCAGCAGCTTTTCCCCAAACACTGAAGCTTTCTTT.

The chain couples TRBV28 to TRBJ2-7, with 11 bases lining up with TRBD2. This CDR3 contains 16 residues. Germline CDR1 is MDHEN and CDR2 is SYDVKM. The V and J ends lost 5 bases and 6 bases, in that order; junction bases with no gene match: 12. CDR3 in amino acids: CASSPTRVAGGPEQYF. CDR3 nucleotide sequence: TGTGCCAGCAGTCCTACGAGGGTAGCGGGGGGGCCCGAGCAGTACTTC.

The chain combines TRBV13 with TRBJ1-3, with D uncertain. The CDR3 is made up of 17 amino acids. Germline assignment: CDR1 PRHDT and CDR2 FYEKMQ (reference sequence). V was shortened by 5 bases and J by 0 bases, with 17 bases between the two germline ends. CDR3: CASSPPLGRSSGNTIYF. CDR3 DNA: TGTGCCAGCAGCCCACCCCTCGGACGGTCCTCTGGAAACACCATATATTTT.

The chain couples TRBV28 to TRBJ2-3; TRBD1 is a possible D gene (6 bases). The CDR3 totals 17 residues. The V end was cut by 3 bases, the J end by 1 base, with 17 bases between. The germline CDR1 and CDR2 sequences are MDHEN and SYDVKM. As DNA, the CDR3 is TGTGCCAGCAGTTTTCGGCCCAGGGGCGCGGGCACAGATACGCAGTATTTT. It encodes CASSFRPRGAGTDTQYF.

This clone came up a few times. This CDR3 is CASSLNGGQNEQFF. In DNA, the CDR3 is TGCGCCAGCAGCTTGAACGGGGGCCAGAATGAGCAGTTCTTC. The V gene is TRBV5-1, the J gene TRBJ2-1; either TRBD1 or TRBD2 may supply D (6 bases each). This CDR3 is 14 amino acids long. Germline loops: CDR1 SGHRS, CDR2 YFSETQ. Between the trimmed V and J ends, which lost 1 base and 7 bases, there was a span of 12 bases.

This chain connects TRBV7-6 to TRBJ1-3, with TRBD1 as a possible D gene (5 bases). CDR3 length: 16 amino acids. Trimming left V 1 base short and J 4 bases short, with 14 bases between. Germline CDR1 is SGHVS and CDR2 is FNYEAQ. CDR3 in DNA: TGTGCCAGCAGCTTAGGACGAGGGGCAACGGGAAACACCATATATTTT. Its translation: CASSLGRGATGNTIYF.

The CDR3 protein is CASSVGGVEGYTF. CDR3 nucleotides: TGTGCCAGCAGCGTAGGAGGGGTTGAAGGCTACACCTTC. The chain has TRBV9 and TRBJ1-2, with D perhaps TRBD1 (5 bases). This CDR3 has 13 amino acids. V was pared by 0 bases and J by 8 bases, with 11 bases between. CDR1 is SGDLS, CDR2 YYNGEE, per germline.

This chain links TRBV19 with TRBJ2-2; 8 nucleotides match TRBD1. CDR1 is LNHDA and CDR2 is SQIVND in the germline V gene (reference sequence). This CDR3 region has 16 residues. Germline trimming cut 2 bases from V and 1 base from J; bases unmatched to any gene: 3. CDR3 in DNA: TGTGCCAGTAGTATACGCGGGACAGGGAACACCGGGGAGCTGTTTTTT. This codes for CASSIRGTGNTGELFF.

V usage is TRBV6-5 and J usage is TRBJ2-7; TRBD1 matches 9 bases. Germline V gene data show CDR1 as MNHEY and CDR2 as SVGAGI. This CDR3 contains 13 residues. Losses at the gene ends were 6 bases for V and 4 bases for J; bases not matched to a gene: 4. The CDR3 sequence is CASRGDRAYEQYF. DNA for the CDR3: TGTGCCAGCAGGGGGGACAGGGCATACGAGCAGTACTTC.

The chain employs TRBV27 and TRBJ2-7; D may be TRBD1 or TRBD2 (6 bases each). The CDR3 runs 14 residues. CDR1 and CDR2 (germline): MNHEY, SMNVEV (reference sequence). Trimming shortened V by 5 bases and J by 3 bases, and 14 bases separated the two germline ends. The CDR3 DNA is TGTGCCAGCAGTGTCTCCGGGGGCGGCTACGAGCAGTACTTC. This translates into CASSVSGGGYEQYF.

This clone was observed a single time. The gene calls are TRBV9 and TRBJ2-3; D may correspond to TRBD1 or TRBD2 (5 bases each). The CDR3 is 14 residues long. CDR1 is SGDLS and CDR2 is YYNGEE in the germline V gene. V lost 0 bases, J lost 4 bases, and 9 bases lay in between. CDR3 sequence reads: CASSVGGVSDTQYF. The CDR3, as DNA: TGTGCCAGCAGCGTAGGAGGGGTGTCAGATACGCAGTATTTT.

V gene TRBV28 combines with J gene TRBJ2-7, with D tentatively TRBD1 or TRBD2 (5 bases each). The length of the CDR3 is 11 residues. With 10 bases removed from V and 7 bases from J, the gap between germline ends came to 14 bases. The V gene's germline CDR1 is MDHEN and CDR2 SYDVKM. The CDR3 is CATLGVVEQYF. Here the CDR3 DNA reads TGTGCCACCCTGGGGGTTGTGGAGCAGTACTTC.

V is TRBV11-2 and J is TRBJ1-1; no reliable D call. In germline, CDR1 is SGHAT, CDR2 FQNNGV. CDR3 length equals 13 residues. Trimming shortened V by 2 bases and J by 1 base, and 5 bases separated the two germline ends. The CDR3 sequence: CASSLSGNTEAFF. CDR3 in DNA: TGTGCCAGCAGCTTATCAGGGAACACTGAAGCTTTCTTT.

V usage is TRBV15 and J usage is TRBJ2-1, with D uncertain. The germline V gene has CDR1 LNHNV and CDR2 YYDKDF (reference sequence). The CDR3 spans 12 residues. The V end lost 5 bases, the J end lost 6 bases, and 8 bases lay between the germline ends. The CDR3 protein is CATSSHGNEQFF. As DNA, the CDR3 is TGTGCCACCAGCTCCCACGGCAATGAGCAGTTCTTC.

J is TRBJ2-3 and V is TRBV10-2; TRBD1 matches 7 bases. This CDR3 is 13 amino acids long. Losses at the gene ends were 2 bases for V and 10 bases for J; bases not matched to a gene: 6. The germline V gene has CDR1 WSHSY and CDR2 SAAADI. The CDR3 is CASSETGQVAQYF. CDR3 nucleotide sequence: TGCGCCAGCAGTGAGACCGGACAGGTTGCGCAGTATTTT.

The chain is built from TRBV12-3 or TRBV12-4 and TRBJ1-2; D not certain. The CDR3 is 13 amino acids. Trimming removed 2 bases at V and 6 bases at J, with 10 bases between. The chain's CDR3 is CASSLKQVNGYTF. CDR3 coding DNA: TGTGCCAGCAGTTTAAAGCAAGTAAATGGCTACACCTTC.